This T cell receptor beta chain was obtained from a study of beta chain features in type 1 diabetes listed by TCRdb under 2018. A note on the overall study: No differences in mean age, gender distribution, total cell number or subset yield were found between patients and healthy donors. The study compared the TCRB repertoires of sorted circulating CD4+ T cell subsets in recently diagnosed type 1 diabetes patients with those in matched healthy donors. Regulatory and stem cell-like memory subsets were isolated from only 8 patients and roughly eight healthy donors, whereas naive and central memory subsets came from all 30 or so donors. Across all samples, 107,917,701 sorted cells were examined, and cell number per subset correlated strongly with RNA yield.

The CDR3 goes from the cysteine to the phenylalanine over 10 residues. Only the CDR3 DNA is retained, 30 bases long and in frame from the first base. Trimming takes 8 bases from V and 10 bases from J, and the germline ends sit 10 bases apart. Per the germline V gene (reference sequence), SEHNR is the CDR1 and FQNEAQ is the CDR2. Each donor gave one peripheral blood draw, about 110 mL on average, collected into heparinised tubes. A BD FACSAria II was used to sort naive, central memory, regulatory and stem cell-like memory CD4+ T cells with a panel that included CD45RO, CCR7, CD25, CD127, CD95 and CD27. A purity above 95% was achieved for all sorted populations. PBMCs were isolated right away by Lymphoprep density gradient centrifugation and were stained directly, without culture. So that batch effects would be minimized, each experiment stained and sorted samples in pairs, pairing one healthy donor with one patient.

The High Capacity cDNA Reverse Transcription Kit was used to reverse transcribe all of the isolated RNA, meaning that expressed TCRB transcripts were what got sequenced. Naive, central memory and regulatory T cell samples underwent deep immunoSEQ sequencing, averaging about 3.3 million total reads per sample. After sorted cells were lysed in RLT buffer, RNA was extracted with DNase-treated RNeasy Micro or Mini kits, with the choice depending on cell number. Each cell subset was processed separately to prevent cross-contamination, with patient and healthy donor samples processed together. The immunoSEQ multiplex PCR was used to amplify TCRB sequences from cDNA, generating 87-bp fragments that spanned the CDR3 region. Sequencing of the amplicons was performed on the Illumina HiSeq platform. Per the source publication's procedure: Synthetic template baselines were used to correct PCR bias computationally, reads within Hamming distance 2 were collapsed, and singletons that could not be merged were discarded. Reads were aligned to IMGT to assign V, D and J genes, CDR3 length, and insertions or deletions at six rearrangement sites. Clonotype counts were normalized to sorted cell number within each subset before computing true diversity and Gini coefficients with the tcR R package. Repertoire sharing was quantified using the overlap coefficient calculated on TCRB nucleotide sequences. Out-of-frame TCRB sequences from naive cells were analyzed to stand in for the pre-selection repertoire. Sourced from immuneACCESS, this table was stored by TCRdb with only in-frame sequences that have V and J called. A share of the clones is absent; for the studies checked, an unresolved V gene accounts for under half, and the remainder has no known explanation. That table supplies the V and J calls and clone size; D and trimming were determined from the DNA. For this sample the table gives some 900,000 clones, of which roughly 15% were detected only once. The leading ten clones occupy around 0.02% of the sample.

In its sample, this clone was seen many times. No cognate antigen has been identified for it. No base quality information exists; no much larger clone differs at one position. Findings and caveats that apply to the study as a whole: Naive, central memory and regulatory TCRB repertoires appeared to be more alike among patients than among healthy donors. Fewer insertions and more nucleotide deletions at VDJ recombination sites were observed in patients with type 1 diabetes, implying thymic rearrangement abnormalities. Because cDNA was sequenced instead of genomic DNA, highly expressing activated cells could be over-represented, though the groups showed no difference in activation or CD3 levels. A moderate but significant shortening of TCRB CDR3 length was observed in type 1 diabetes patients in all four CD4+ subsets. Because the HLA sub-analyses included only small numbers of individuals, any influence of HLA type on TCRB rearrangement was left unresolved. Shorter templates might have been favored by PCR, but patient and control samples were amplified and corrected together, so both groups would have been affected equally by any skew.

This receptor chain uses TRBV7-9 and TRBJ2-3; the D gene lacks a confident call. This receptor was identified in a woman between 18 and 30 years old in good health. Sequenced material: naive CD4+ T cells from blood. The sample's cell subset or site, from its label and the paper: true naive CD4+ T cells. CDR3 sequence: CASLPEAQYF. Here is the DNA: TGTGCCAGCCTACCTGAGGCGCAGTATTTT.